The 8 T cell receptor beta chains given below trace back to one sample, sequenced in a study of control samples from healthy donors and cancer patients. Repertoires were generated with immunoSEQ multiplex PCR, while TCRdb's copy carries only in-frame clones and drops some. The data hold under 200,000 clones, with 91% observed a single time. Source material: blood. These TCRs come from a woman under 40 in good health.

Here the CDR3 reads CASSQDWASGTDTQYF. The CDR3, as DNA: TGTGCCAGCAGCCAAGATTGGGCTAGCGGCACAGATACGCAGTATTTT. The V call is TRBV4-2, the J call TRBJ2-3; D is possibly TRBD2 (6 bases). Looked up from germline, CDR1 is LGHNA and CDR2 is YNFKEQ. The length of the CDR3 is 16 residues. With 0 bases removed from V and 1 base from J, the gap between germline ends came to 11 bases.

This clone has just one count. The chain employs TRBV6-5 and TRBJ2-7; D assignment may be TRBD1 or TRBD2 (5 bases each). The CDR3 extends over 12 amino acids. Germline values: CDR1 MNHEY, CDR2 SVGAGI. Deletions cut 4 bases from V and 5 bases from J, with 9 bases between. The CDR3 spells CASSSGTHEQYF. CDR3 bases: TGTGCCAGCAGTTCCGGGACGCACGAGCAGTACTTC.

V gene TRBV5-1 combines with J gene TRBJ2-6; TRBD1 matches at 10 bases. This CDR3 is 16 amino acids long. V shed 3 bases, J shed 0 bases, and the junction held 0 bases outside the gene matches. Germline V gene sequence: CDR1 SGHRS, CDR2 YFSETQ. The CDR3 nucleotides are TGCGCCAGCAGCTGGACAGGGGGCTCTGGGGCCAACGTCCTGACTTTC. This translates into CASSWTGGSGANVLTF.

V is TRBV18 and J is TRBJ1-2; D call uncertain. Per germline, CDR1 KGHSH and CDR2 LQKENI. The ends were cut back, 2 bases at V and 2 bases at J, with 3 bases in the middle. This CDR3 region has 12 residues. CDR3 DNA: TGTGCCAGCTCACCAGGAAACTATGGCTACACCTTC. Its protein is CASSPGNYGYTF.

The chain is built from TRBV7-6 and TRBJ2-3, with TRBD2 matching over 9 bases. The CDR3 is 16 residues long. Germline values: CDR1 SGHVS, CDR2 FNYEAQ. V trimming: 5 bases; J trimming: 0 bases; junction bases outside the gene matches: 6. CDR3 nucleotide sequence: TGTGCCAGCAGCCAGGGACTAGCCTATAGCACAGATACGCAGTATTTT. Protein sequence: CASSQGLAYSTDTQYF.

The chain joins TRBV7-9 to TRBJ1-1, with TRBD1 matching over 10 bases. The ends lost 5 bases at V and 4 bases at J; junction bases unmatched: 7. The CDR3 loop spans 15 amino acids. Per the germline V gene, CDR1 is SEHNR and CDR2 is FQNEAQ (reference sequence). CDR3 bases: TGTGCCAGCAGCCGCCGGGACAGGGGTGGCACTGAAGCTTTCTTT. Protein sequence: CASSRRDRGGTEAFF.

The J gene is TRBJ1-4, the V gene TRBV11-2; D might be TRBD1 (6 bases). In germline, CDR1 is SGHAT, CDR2 FQNNGV. V lost 1 base, J lost 4 bases, and 10 bases lay in between. CDR3 length: 15 residues. CDR3 sequence reads: CASSLGGADNEKLFF. The CDR3 nucleotides read TGTGCCAGCAGCTTAGGGGGGGCCGATAATGAAAAACTGTTTTTT.

The chain is built from TRBV4-1 and TRBJ2-3; TRBD2 aligns across 14 bases. Trimming at V came to 4 bases and at J to 1 base, leaving 1 base not matched to a gene. The CDR3 has 16 amino acids. CDR1 is MGHRA, CDR2 YSYEKL, per germline. The chain's CDR3 is CASSPGLAGGTDTQYF. The CDR3 coding sequence is TGCGCCAGCAGCCCGGGACTAGCGGGGGGCACAGATACGCAGTATTTT.